The next 22 T cell receptor beta chains were all read from a single sample in a study of OX40 agonist ivuxolimab in advanced cancers. The protocol was immunoSEQ multiplex PCR, while the TCRdb copy is restricted to in-frame clones and leaves out a portion. The sample yields 53,000 or so clones, approximately 83% seen once. The source was CD4+ or CD8+ T cells sorted from blood, collected in a trial of the OX40 agonist ivuxolimab. These receptors were obtained from an adult with an advanced solid tumor such as melanoma, head and neck, liver or kidney cancer.

This clone came up once. The chain joins TRBV11-3 to TRBJ2-2; 10 bases match TRBD1. The V and J ends lost 10 bases and 6 bases, in that order; junction bases with no gene match: 8. This CDR3 is built from 14 residues. Germline V CDR1 and CDR2: SGHNT, YENEEA. CDR3 sequence reads: CAKPGQGISGELFF. For the CDR3, the DNA is TGTGCCAAACCGGGACAGGGGATTTCCGGGGAGCTGTTTTTT. Based on the CDR3 plus reference TRBV11-3 and TRBJ2-2, the full variable domain is EAGVVQSPRYKIIEKKQPVAFWCNPISGHNTLYWYLQNLGQGPELLIRYENEEAVDDSQLPKDRFSAERLKGVDSTLKIQPAELGDSAVYLCAKPGQGISGELFFGEGSRLTVL.

This clone was observed once. The V gene is TRBV19, the J gene TRBJ2-1, with D possibly matching TRBD2 (5 bases). CDR1 and CDR2 from the germline V gene are LNHDA and SQIVND (reference sequence). Between the trimmed V and J ends, which lost 5 bases and 6 bases, there was a span of 11 bases. The CDR3 is made up of 13 amino acids. CDR3 protein: CASSPREINEQFF. CDR3 in DNA: TGTGCCAGTAGTCCCCGGGAAATCAATGAGCAGTTCTTC. The full variable domain, completed using reference TRBV19 and TRBJ2-1, is DGGITQSPKYLFRKEGQNVTLSCEQNLNHDAMYWYRQDPGQGLRLIYYSQIVNDFQKGDIAEGYSVSREKKESFPLTVTSAQKNPTAFYLCASSPREINEQFFGPGTRLTVL.

The CDR3 DNA follows: TGTGCCAGCAGCGCTCAGGGCAGCTCCTACGAGCAGTACTTC. This gives the protein CASSAQGSSYEQYF. This chain connects TRBV7-2 to TRBJ2-7; perhaps TRBD1 as D (5 bases). The V and J ends lost 5 bases and 0 bases respectively, with 11 bases between them. The CDR3 runs 14 residues. The V gene's germline CDR1 is SGHTA and CDR2 FQGNSA.

This clone came up a few times. The J gene is TRBJ2-1, the V gene TRBV7-8; TRBD2 is a possible D gene (6 bases). This CDR3 has 15 amino acids. V was cut by 1 base and J by 0 bases, with 7 bases left in between. CDR1 is SGHVS and CDR2 is FQNEAQ in the germline V gene. The CDR3 protein is CASSLGGVSYNEQFF. The CDR3 bases are TGTGCCAGCAGCTTAGGCGGGGTCTCCTACAATGAGCAGTTCTTC.

In this sample, this clone turned up once. J is TRBJ1-6 and V is TRBV7-9, with TRBD1 identical over 9 bases. This CDR3 region has 16 residues. The J segment lost 8 bases and the V segment lost 2 bases, leaving 7 bases of the junction unmatched. Germline V gene lookup returns CDR1 SEHNR and CDR2 FQNEAQ (reference sequence). CDR3 nucleotide sequence: TGTGCCAGCAGCTTATTAGGACAGGGGACCCATTCACCCCTCCACTTT. Protein sequence: CASSLLGQGTHSPLHF. The full variable domain, rest sourced from reference TRBV7-9 and TRBJ1-6, is DTGVSQNPRHKITKRGQNVTFRCDPISEHNRLYWYRQTLGQGPEFLTYFQNEAQLEKSRLLSDRFSAERPKGSFSTLEIQRTEQGDSAMYLCASSLLGQGTHSPLHFGNGTRLTVT.

This clone was seen just once. This chain uses TRBV28 with TRBJ2-7; 7 bases fit TRBD1. The CDR3 contains 12 residues. V gave up 6 bases and J gave up 1 base; unmatched junction bases: 0. CDR1 and CDR2 from the germline V gene are MDHEN and SYDVKM. The chain's CDR3 is CASRQGSYEQYF. In DNA form, the CDR3 reads TGTGCCAGCAGACAGGGGTCCTACGAGCAGTACTTC.

This chain links TRBV6-5 with TRBJ2-2; 7 bases align to TRBD1. The germline V gene encodes CDR1 MNHEY and CDR2 SVGAGI. Trimming removed 6 bases from V and 1 base from J; junction bases left unmatched: 2. The CDR3 spans 14 residues. The DNA of the CDR3 is TGTGCCAGCAGATCAGGGGGGAACACCGGGGAGCTGTTTTTT. Translation: CASRSGGNTGELFF.

J is TRBJ1-5 and V is TRBV6-1, with D unresolved. The CDR3 extends over 13 amino acids. V lost 6 bases and J lost 3, with 9 bases in between. Germline V gene lookup returns CDR1 MNHNS and CDR2 SASEGT. The CDR3 DNA reads as TGTGCCAGCAGCCACGCCGACAATCAGCCCCAGCATTTT. Amino acids: CASSHADNQPQHF.

This clone was seen only once. The rearrangement joins TRBV5-1 to TRBJ1-4; D is perhaps TRBD1 (6 bases). The CDR3 has 14 amino acids. The V end was cut by 2 bases, the J end by 4 bases, with 9 bases between. CDR1 and CDR2 (germline): SGHRS, YFSETQ. The CDR3 nucleotides read TGCGCCAGCAGCTTACAACAGGGTAATGAAAAACTGTTTTTT. Translated, it gives CASSLQQGNEKLFF.

The chain joins TRBV2 to TRBJ2-7; D remains unclear. Trimming pared 10 bases from V and 2 bases from J, leaving 12 bases between. Germline CDR1 SNHLY, CDR2 FYNNEI. CDR3 length: 12 amino acids. CDR3 residues: CATDNQAYEQYF. The CDR3 coding sequence is TGTGCCACTGATAACCAGGCCTACGAGCAGTACTTC.

The rearrangement joins TRBV27 to TRBJ2-7; D possibly matches TRBD1 or TRBD2 (5 bases each). V was clipped by 2 bases and J by 2 bases, with 10 bases between them. Per germline, CDR1 MNHEY and CDR2 SMNVEV (reference sequence). This CDR3 comprises 14 residues. DNA for the CDR3: TGTGCCAGCAGTTTAGGGGGTGGGCCCTACGAGCAGTACTTC. Translation: CASSLGGGPYEQYF.

This CDR3 is CASSSRGMIRVSTEAFF. The CDR3 DNA sequence: TGTGCCAGCAGTTCGCGGGGGATGATAAGGGTGAGCACTGAAGCTTTCTTT. The chain uses TRBV27 and TRBJ1-1; D might be TRBD1 (5 bases). Germline values: CDR1 MNHEY, CDR2 SMNVEV (reference sequence). Trimming took 4 bases from V and 4 from J, leaving 22 bases between them. The CDR3 contains 17 residues.

The chain has TRBV7-6 and TRBJ2-5, with a possible D match to TRBD2 (6 bases). The assigned J gene may be wrong: the sequence end matches TRBJ2-7 better. The CDR3 totals 14 residues. CDR1 and CDR2 from the germline V gene are SGHVS and FNYEAQ. As DNA, the CDR3 is TGTGCCAGCAGCTTAGAGGAGGGTTCCTACGAGCAGTACTTC. It encodes CASSLEEGSYEQYF.

This clone was seen only once. V usage is TRBV28 and J usage is TRBJ2-7; 7 bases are a match to TRBD2. The CDR3 is made up of 17 amino acids. CDR1 and CDR2 from the germline V gene are MDHEN and SYDVKM. V was pared by 6 bases and J by 3 bases, with 17 bases of the junction left unmatched. The CDR3 is CASSSATTSAPRYEQYF. CDR3 DNA: TGTGCCAGCAGCTCCGCCACCACTAGCGCCCCTCGCTACGAGCAGTACTTC.

The V call is TRBV7-9, the J call TRBJ2-7; no reliable D call. The germline V gene has CDR1 SEHNR and CDR2 FQNEAQ (reference sequence). The CDR3 is 15 amino acids. The V and J ends lost 4 bases and 4 bases respectively, with 17 bases between them. Here the CDR3 DNA reads TGTGCCAGCAGCTCGCCCATGGGCGGTGGATACGAGCAGTACTTC. Its protein is CASSSPMGGGYEQYF.

The CDR3 sequence is CASRSPGQSSYEQYF. The CDR3 nucleotides are TGTGCCAGCAGATCCCCGGGACAAAGCTCCTACGAGCAGTACTTC. The chain has TRBV6-5 and TRBJ2-5, with D possibly matching TRBD1 (6 bases). The J call may be in error: the DNA end matches TRBJ2-7 better. The CDR3 runs to 15 residues. CDR1 and CDR2 from the germline V gene are MNHEY and SVGAGI.

The CDR3 DNA reads TGTGCCTGGAGTGTAGATGTACTAGCGGGAGGGCCAGTCACCAGCACAGATACGCAGTATTTT. Its translation: CAWSVDVLAGGPVTSTDTQYF. This sequence joins TRBV30 and TRBJ2-3; 13 positions match TRBD2. CDR1 GTSNPN and CDR2 SVGIG come from the germline V gene (reference sequence). The length of the CDR3 is 21 residues. After removal of 0 bases from V and 0 bases from J, the junction contained 15 bases not matched to a gene.

This chain links TRBV18 with TRBJ2-1, with 10 bases matching TRBD1. The CDR3 has 17 amino acids. CDR1 is KGHSH and CDR2 is LQKENI in the germline V gene. V trimming: 3 bases; J trimming: 0 bases; junction bases outside the gene matches: 5. CDR3 nucleotides: TGTGCCAGCTCACCTCGGACAGGGGGAAGCTCCTACAATGAGCAGTTCTTC. It translates to CASSPRTGGSSYNEQFF.

This rearrangement joins TRBV4-1 to TRBJ1-1; possibly TRBD1 for D (5 bases). The CDR3 length is 15 residues. Germline values: CDR1 MGHRA, CDR2 YSYEKL. V lost 0 bases to trimming and J lost 3 bases, with 11 bases between them. The CDR3 sequence: CASSQDIRGDTEAFF. The DNA of the CDR3 is TGCGCCAGCAGCCAAGATATTCGAGGGGACACTGAAGCTTTCTTT.

This clone was seen once. This sequence joins TRBV28 and TRBJ2-5, with 9 bases matching TRBD1. Germline lookup yields CDR1 MDHEN and CDR2 SYDVKM. Losses at the gene ends were 2 bases for V and 5 bases for J; bases not matched to a gene: 9. The CDR3 loop spans 16 amino acids. This CDR3 is CASSLVGTGWMETQYF. The CDR3 DNA reads as TGTGCCAGCAGTTTAGTGGGGACAGGGTGGATGGAGACCCAGTACTTC.

The rearrangement links TRBV29-1 to TRBJ2-7, with D possibly being TRBD2 (7 bases). The CDR3 runs 15 residues. V lost 6 bases, J lost 3 bases, and 21 bases lay in between. CDR1 and CDR2 (germline): SQVTM, ANQGSEA. In nucleotides, the CDR3 is TGCAGCGTGGAATCCCTTGCGGGGGCTAGCTACGAGCAGTACTTC. This codes for CSVESLAGASYEQYF.

The chain is built from TRBV19 and TRBJ2-7; D possibly corresponds to TRBD2 (6 bases). CDR3 size: 17 residues. Germline assignment: CDR1 LNHDA and CDR2 SQIVND (reference sequence). V gave up 5 bases and J gave up 3 bases, with 23 bases separating them. The CDR3 here is CASSGYRLASDNYEQYF. CDR3 DNA sequence: TGTGCCAGTAGTGGCTATAGGCTAGCGAGTGACAACTACGAGCAGTACTTC.